This TCR beta chain was documented in a study of cytomegalovirus exposure and HLA in healthy donors. The PCR ran on 60 Vbeta and 13 Jbeta primers. This table comes from immunoSEQ multiplex PCR, and its TCRdb copy is limited to in-frame clones, with some not included. The sample has tens of thousands of clones, approximately 65% seen once; the top ten hold 2.1%. Points on this clone: What it binds is unknown.

Study-wide points: A prior analysis recorded that most TCR beta V segments were productive about 87% or about 30% of the time.

The CDR3 sequence is 14 residues long. V lost 6 bases, J lost 7 bases, and 17 bases lay in between. From germline, CDR1 is SGDLS and CDR2 YYNGEE. This TCR derives from a man aged 25-45 years in good health and CMV-seronegative. The sequenced sample consisted of PBMCs. This chain connects TRBV9 to TRBJ2-1; D may be TRBD2 (7 bases). The CDR3 here is CASTGVAGVNEQFF. The CDR3 coding sequence is TGTGCCAGCACAGGGGTTGCGGGGGTGAATGAGCAGTTCTTC.